This T cell receptor beta chain was obtained from a study of regulatory T cells in long-lasting Graves disease. Whole-study findings and limits: Persistent disease preferred TRBV28, TRBJ1-2 and TRBJ2-5; new disease, TRBV20-1 and TRBJ2-1.

For this clonotype: Its antigen is undetermined.

The CDR3 is 22 amino acids. Trimming removed 5 bases from V and 7 bases from J, with 41 bases in between. Germline values: CDR1 MDHEN, CDR2 SYDVKM. Time point in this sample: persistent/refractory GD, antithyroid drugs over 5 years with positive TRAb. RNA isolated from PBMCs was used to make the TCR library. American Thyroid Association guidelines served as the basis for diagnosing Graves' disease. Researchers made TCR beta libraries by using iRepertoire HTBI primers and running Arm-PCR on CDR3 regions. Each CDR3 protein gets one entry after TCRdb re-called the multiplex PCR reads with MiXCR. The data show 400,000 to 500,000 distinct CDR3 sequences, with about 20% seen just once and 10% to 15% held by the top ten.

This receptor was obtained from a female donor with Graves disease. This chain joins TRBV28 and TRBJ1-1; D call uncertain. Source: peripheral blood mononuclear cells (PBMCs), taken when the disease was refractory, from a patient treated with antithyroid drugs. CDR3 DNA sequence: TGTGCCAGCAGTCCGGCCACCTCCCAGGTACCTTTCCCATCTCCGATGGACCATGAAGCTTTCTTT. Its protein is CASSPATSQVPFPSPMDHEAFF.